This TCR beta chain came from a study of blood T cell repertoires in COVID-19. Study information: Spain, Italy and the United States supplied samples that represented acute and convalescent COVID-19. PBMCs, B-cell-depleted T cells, or T cells provided the cDNA or gDNA that made up the material.

TCRdb's table, derived via immunoSEQ multiplex PCR, lists solely in-frame clones and lacks some. Among some 300,000 clones, approximately 91% were seen once, and the ten largest hold 1.7%. Participants had their cohort set by participant-reported clinical history. This CDR3 comprises 15 residues. CDR1 is GTSNPN and CDR2 is SVGIG in the germline V gene (reference sequence). With V trimmed by 0 bases and J by 2 bases, 5 bases remained unmatched. The receptor's source is a woman aged 40 to 55 who had recovered from COVID-19. The sequencing input was PBMCs or T cells enriched from blood (not recorded which). This chain uses TRBV30 with TRBJ2-7, with 9 bases that match TRBD2. The CDR3 region has the DNA TGTGCCTGGAGTGTCTTGCGGGAGGGCCCCTACGAGCAGTACTTC. It codes for CAWSVLREGPYEQYF.